This TCR beta chain was profiled in a study of cytomegalovirus exposure and HLA in healthy donors. Study-wide context: Unique TCRs numbering roughly 85 million, obtained from HLA-typed donors, made up an early data release.

The PCR contained 60 Vbeta and 13 Jbeta primers. Some clones are missing from TCRdb's copy, which holds only in-frame ones; the method was immunoSEQ multiplex PCR. The sample holds approximately 190,000 clones, about four fifths seen once. Study-wide results and caveats: Follow-up analysis later connected one missense variant in DCLRE1C with trimming of TCR beta V- and J-genes. Apart from CMV serostatus, no immune exposure information was available. More clonal expansion characterized HLA-associated TCR beta chains than equally common others in a later analysis.

This clone was observed a few times. Its cognate antigen is unknown. The sequenced sample was PBMCs. The source is a woman aged 45-59 years in good health and CMV-seropositive.

CDR3 sequence reads: CSVRSGSEKLFF. The DNA of the CDR3 is TGCAGCGTTCGGTCGGGATCGGAAAAACTGTTTTTT. The gene calls are TRBV29-1 and TRBJ1-4; D remains ambiguous. This CDR3 region has 12 residues. Per the germline V gene, CDR1 is SQVTM and CDR2 is ANQGSEA. Trimming took off 5 bases at V and 8 bases at J, with 12 bases between the two ends.